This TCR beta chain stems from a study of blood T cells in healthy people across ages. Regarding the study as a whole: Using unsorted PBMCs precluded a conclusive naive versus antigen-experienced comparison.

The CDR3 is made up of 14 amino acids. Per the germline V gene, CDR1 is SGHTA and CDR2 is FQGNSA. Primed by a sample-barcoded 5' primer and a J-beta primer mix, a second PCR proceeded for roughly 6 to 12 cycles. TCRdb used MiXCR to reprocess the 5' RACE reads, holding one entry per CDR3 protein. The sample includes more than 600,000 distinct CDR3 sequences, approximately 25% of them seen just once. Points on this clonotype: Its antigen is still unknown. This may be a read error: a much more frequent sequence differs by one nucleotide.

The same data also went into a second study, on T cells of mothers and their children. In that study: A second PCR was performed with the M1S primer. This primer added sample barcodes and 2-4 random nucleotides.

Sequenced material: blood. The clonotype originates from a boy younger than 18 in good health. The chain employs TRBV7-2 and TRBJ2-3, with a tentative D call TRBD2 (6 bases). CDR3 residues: CAGSLEAGSDTQYF. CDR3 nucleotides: TGTGCCGGCAGCTTAGAGGCGGGAAGCGATACGCAGTATTTT.